This paragraph covers one TCR beta chain sequence. Antigen unknown. This sample stems from a study of regulatory and conventional T cells in RAG deficiency. General study points: Control T-cell subsets had markedly higher Shannon entropy and lower Simpson indices than RAG-deficient patients. Patient subsets had shorter CDR3s; Omenn Treg-Tconv overlap exceeded 90%. Other subsets showed about 10-fold reductions, but Treg unique TCR beta sequences fell roughly 97-fold in these patients.

The CDR3 totals 15 residues. CDR1 is SGHRS, CDR2 YFSETQ, per germline. V lost 3 bases and J lost 0; bases outside the gene matches: 4. Sequenced by immunoSEQ multiplex PCR; TCRdb stores in-frame clones only, minus some. The sample consists of fewer than 30,000 clones, about 95% of them appearing once. The sorted conventional CD4+ T cells were CD25-low and CD127-high, with genomic DNA sequenced. This sample was also put to use in a study of regulatory T cells. That report adds: Amplification used 52 TRBV primers and 13 TRBJ primers. Skewed V and J usage and few unique V-J pairs marked patient repertoires, most in Tregs.

Sequencing was carried out using CD25- CD4+ T cells sorted from blood. The TCR comes from a human donor in good health. J is TRBJ2-3 and V is TRBV5-1; 7 bases are a match to TRBD1. The CDR3 here is CASSWDRTSTDTQYF. The DNA for the CDR3 is TGCGCCAGCAGCTGGGACAGAACTAGCACAGATACGCAGTATTTT. Full variable domain (rest looked up from reference TRBV5-1 and TRBJ2-3): KAGVTQTPRYLIKTRGQQVTLSCSPISGHRSVSWYQQTPGQGLQFLFEYFSETQRNKGNFPGRFSGRQFSNSRSEMNVSTLELGDSALYLCASSWDRTSTDTQYFGPGTRLTVL.